This TCR beta chain was observed in a study of T-cell memory formation after mild COVID-19. TCRdb fed the 5' RACE reads into MiXCR, producing one record per CDR3 protein. This table holds under 200,000 distinct CDR3 sequences, approximately 13% found once. V lost 0 bases, J lost 0 bases, and 4 bases lay in between. The germline gives CDR1 KGHSH, CDR2 LQKENI. The CDR3 sequence is 14 residues long. This clonotype was counted many times. The sequencing input was PBMCs or a T cell subset sorted from them (not recorded which). The receptor was isolated from a man aged 18 to 35 who had mild COVID-19 (a few samples of this study predate the infection). Cell type and time point are not known. The chain carries TRBV18 and TRBJ2-3; D is uncertain. The CDR3 reads CASSPPASTDTQYF. CDR3 in DNA: TGTGCCAGCTCACCACCGGCCAGCACAGATACGCAGTATTTT.